The 5 T cell receptor beta chains given below trace back to one sample, sequenced in a study of cytomegalovirus exposure and HLA in healthy donors. The PCR had 60 Vbeta and 13 Jbeta primers. TCRdb's table, derived via immunoSEQ multiplex PCR, lists solely in-frame clones and lacks some. The table lists around 190,000 clones, roughly 79% of them singletons. The sequencing input was PBMCs. Receptors were obtained from a man aged 25 to 45 in good health and CMV-seronegative.

The chain has TRBV6-1 and TRBJ2-6; TRBD1 aligns across 9 bases. This CDR3 spans 18 amino acids. Germline lookup yields CDR1 MNHNS and CDR2 SASEGT. V shed 1 base and J 0 bases; nucleotides not matched to a gene: 4. CDR3 sequence reads: CASSEDGTGPSGANVLTF. The CDR3 DNA is TGTGCCAGCAGTGAAGACGGGACAGGGCCCTCTGGGGCCAACGTCCTGACTTTC.

The V call is TRBV2, the J call TRBJ1-4; 10 bases line up with TRBD1. Per germline, CDR1 SNHLY and CDR2 FYNNEI. The CDR3 runs to 16 residues. The trim removed 5 bases at V and 8 bases at J, leaving 11 bases unmatched. DNA for the CDR3: TGTGCCAGCAGTTCTCCCCGGACAGGGGGGAGAGAAAAACTGTTTTTT. Translation gives CASSSPRTGGREKLFF. Looking up the rest from reference TRBV2 and TRBJ1-4 gives the full variable domain: EPEVTQTPSHQVTQMGQEVILRCVPISNHLYFYWYRQILGQKVEFLVSFYNNEISEKSEIFDDQFSVERPDGSNFTLKIRSTKLEDSAMYFCASSSPRTGGREKLFFGSGTQLSVL.

The rearrangement uses TRBV28 and TRBJ2-1; tentative D call: TRBD1 (5 bases). This CDR3 has 14 residues. CDR1 is MDHEN, CDR2 SYDVKM, per germline. Trimming stripped 5 bases from V and 4 bases from J, with 12 bases between. CDR3 nucleotides: TGTGCCAGCAGTGTGGATAAGGGGTACAATGAGCAGTTCTTC. Its protein product is CASSVDKGYNEQFF.

The chain's CDR3 is CASSLADRGAYEQYF. CDR3 DNA sequence: TGTGCCAGCAGCTTGGCAGACAGGGGTGCGTACGAGCAGTACTTC. J is TRBJ2-7 and V is TRBV5-5, with TRBD1 matching 8 bases. The J segment lost 4 bases and the V segment lost 0 bases, leaving 6 bases of the junction unmatched. CDR1 SGHKS and CDR2 YYEKEE come from the germline V gene (reference sequence). This CDR3 has 15 amino acids.

This clone has a handful of counts. This chain links TRBV11-2 with TRBJ2-7, with 15 bases fitting TRBD2. This CDR3 spans 15 amino acids. Germline CDR1 is SGHAT and CDR2 is FQNNGV. V shed 5 bases, J shed 4 bases, and the junction held 3 bases outside the gene matches. CDR3 sequence: CASSPGTSGRYEQYF. The CDR3 DNA follows: TGTGCCAGCAGCCCAGGGACTAGCGGGAGGTACGAGCAGTACTTC.